This TCR beta chain was captured in a study of T cells expressing NK-cell markers. In the study overall: Sequencing of TCR beta repertoires drew on sorted CD3+CD56+NKG2C+, CD3+CD56+NKG2C- and CD3+CD56-NKG2C+ T cells.

This CDR3 contains 12 residues. Germline V lookup: CDR1 SGHAT, CDR2 FQNNGV. The authors generated TCR beta cDNA through 5'RACE template switching with UMIs. After re-calling the 5' RACE reads, TCRdb lists one entry per CDR3 protein, DNA absent. The sample holds about 460,000 distinct CDR3 sequences. The sequence derives from a woman aged 50 to 60 in good health. This chain joins TRBV11-2 and TRBJ2-1; checking the TCRdb D call of TRBD2 is not possible without DNA. Sequencing was done on a sample of blood T cells: a sorted CD56 or NKG2C T cell subset, CD4+ or CD8+ T cells, or bulk PBMC T cells (not recorded which). CDR3 residues: CASAWLVTEQFF.